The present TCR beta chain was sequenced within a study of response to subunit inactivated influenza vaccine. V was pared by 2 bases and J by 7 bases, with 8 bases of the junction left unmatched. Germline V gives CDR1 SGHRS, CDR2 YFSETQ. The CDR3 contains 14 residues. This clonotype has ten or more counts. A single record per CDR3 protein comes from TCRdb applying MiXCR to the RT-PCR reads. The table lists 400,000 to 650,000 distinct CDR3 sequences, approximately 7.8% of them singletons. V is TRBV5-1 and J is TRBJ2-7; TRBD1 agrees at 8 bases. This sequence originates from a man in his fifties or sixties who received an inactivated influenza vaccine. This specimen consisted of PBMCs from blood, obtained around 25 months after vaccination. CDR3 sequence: CASSFNRGMGEQYF. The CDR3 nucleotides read TGCGCCAGCAGCTTTAACAGGGGGATGGGGGAGCAGTACTTC.